The clone carrying this T cell receptor (beta chain) was seen a few times. Its antigen is as yet unknown. Study-wide results and limits: Tumor Treg TCRs overlapped most with tumor naive CD4+ cells.

Germline CDR1 SGHTA, CDR2 FQGNSA. The length of the CDR3 is 14 residues. V dropped 5 bases and J dropped 4 bases, with 14 bases sitting between them. TCRdb analysed the 5' RACE reads with MiXCR anew, one entry per CDR3 protein. The repertoire holds about 9,000 distinct CDR3 sequences, with about half as singletons. Tregs were sorted as CD4+CD25+CD127-/low cells. The chain couples TRBV7-2 to TRBJ2-5; D is possibly TRBD1 (5 bases). This receptor was taken from a female donor with breast cancer. The sequenced sample was Tregs sorted from a lymph node. CDR3 nucleotides: TGTGCCAGCAGCCCACCCTGGGGCCCAGAGACCCAGTACTTC. This sequence encodes CASSPPWGPETQYF.